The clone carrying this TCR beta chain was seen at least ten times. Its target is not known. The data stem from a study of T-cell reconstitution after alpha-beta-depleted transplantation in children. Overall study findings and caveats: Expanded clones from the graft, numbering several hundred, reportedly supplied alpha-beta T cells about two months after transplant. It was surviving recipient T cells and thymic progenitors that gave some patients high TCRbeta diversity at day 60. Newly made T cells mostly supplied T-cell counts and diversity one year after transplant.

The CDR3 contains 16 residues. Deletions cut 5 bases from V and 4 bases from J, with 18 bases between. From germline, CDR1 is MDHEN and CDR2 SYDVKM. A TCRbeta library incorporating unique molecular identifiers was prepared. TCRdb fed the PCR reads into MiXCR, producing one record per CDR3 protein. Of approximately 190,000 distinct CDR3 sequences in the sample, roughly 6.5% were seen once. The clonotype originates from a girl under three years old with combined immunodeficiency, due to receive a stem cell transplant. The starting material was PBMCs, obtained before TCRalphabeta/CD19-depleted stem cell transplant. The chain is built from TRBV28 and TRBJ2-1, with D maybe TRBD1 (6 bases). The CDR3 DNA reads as TGTGCCAGCAGTCCCCTCCCCGGACAGAGATACAATGAGCAGTTCTTC. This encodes CASSPLPGQRYNEQFF.